The 13 T cell receptor beta chains below all came from one sample that was sequenced in a study of T cells after yellow fever vaccination. From the 5' RACE reads, TCRdb called clonotypes with MiXCR, one entry per CDR3 protein. The sample consists of some 350,000 distinct CDR3 sequences, roughly 4.3% of them appearing once. The input for sequencing was PBMCs, taken 5 days after the yellow fever booster vaccination. The receptors derive from a man in his late teens or twenties who received the YFV17D yellow fever vaccine.

The chain combines TRBV29-1 with TRBJ2-1; D not resolved. CDR1 and CDR2 from the germline V gene are SQVTM and ANQGSEA. The CDR3 contains 14 residues. V lost 6 bases and J 5 bases, leaving 17 bases between the germline ends. The DNA of the CDR3 is TGCAGCGTAAAGTGGTCCGGTAGACACAATGAGCAGTTCTTC. Amino acids: CSVKWSGRHNEQFF.

This clonotype has more than one count but fewer than ten. This sequence joins TRBV20-1 and TRBJ2-5; 9 bases map to TRBD2. Germline trimming cut 2 bases from V and 5 bases from J; bases unmatched to any gene: 15. The CDR3 extends over 17 amino acids. The germline V gene has CDR1 DFQATT and CDR2 SNEGSKA (reference sequence). CDR3 coding DNA: TGCAGTGCTAGACCTCTTTCTGGCGGGGGGGCCCGGGAGACCCAGTACTTC. Amino acid sequence: CSARPLSGGGARETQYF.

This clonotype was counted between two and nine times. V is TRBV6-6 and J is TRBJ2-7; D possibly corresponds to TRBD1 (6 bases). The CDR3 spans 14 residues. CDR1 MNHNY and CDR2 SVGAGI come from the germline V gene (reference sequence). The ends were cut back, 7 bases at V and 4 bases at J, with 17 bases in the middle. The DNA for the CDR3 is TGTGCCAGCACACGGGACACCCCCTTTTACGAGCAGTACTTC. It encodes CASTRDTPFYEQYF.

This rearrangement joins TRBV3-1 to TRBJ2-5; 13 bases match TRBD2. CDR3 length: 19 amino acids. The V segment lost 4 bases and the J segment 4 bases; nucleotides outside the gene matches: 15. The germline V gene has CDR1 LGHDT and CDR2 YNNKEL (reference sequence). CDR3 region: CASSRPGLAGHPGIETQYF. The CDR3 coding sequence is TGTGCCAGCAGCCGACCGGGACTAGCGGGGCATCCGGGGATAGAGACCCAGTACTTC.

A few counts support this clonotype. This chain connects TRBV29-1 to TRBJ2-7; 12 positions match TRBD2. Trimming cost V 4 bases and J 1 base; bases outside gene matches: 2. CDR1 and CDR2 from the germline V gene are SQVTM and ANQGSEA. The CDR3 extends over 14 amino acids. CDR3 DNA: TGCAGCGTTGCCGGACTAGCGGGGTCCTACGAGCAGTACTTC. Translating it yields CSVAGLAGSYEQYF.

CDR3 region: CASSLAFRGSYNSPLHF. CDR3 in DNA: TGTGCCAGCAGCTTAGCGTTCCGAGGCTCCTATAATTCACCCCTCCACTTT. The chain is built from TRBV7-2 and TRBJ1-6; D call uncertain. This CDR3 is built from 17 residues. CDR1 and CDR2 from the germline V gene are SGHTA and FQGNSA. Trimming removed 0 bases at V and 0 bases at J, with 9 bases between.

The rearrangement joins TRBV9 to TRBJ1-4; D may be TRBD1 (5 bases). This CDR3 is built from 17 residues. V was trimmed by 2 bases and J by 0 bases, leaving 14 bases between them. Germline V gives CDR1 SGDLS, CDR2 YYNGEE. For the CDR3, the DNA is TGTGCCAGCAGCGTTCTAGGGGTAACTGCAACTAATGAAAAACTGTTTTTT. Translated: CASSVLGVTATNEKLFF.

This clonotype was counted many times. The chain couples TRBV2 to TRBJ1-4, with D possibly matching TRBD1 (6 bases). Trimming removed 9 bases from V and 6 bases from J, with 17 bases in between. Germline V CDR1 and CDR2: SNHLY, FYNNEI. CDR3 length: 14 amino acids. CDR3 loop: CASLRGTRHEKLFF. CDR3 bases: TGTGCCAGTCTAAGAGGGACAAGGCATGAAAAACTGTTTTTT. Looking up the rest from reference TRBV2 and TRBJ1-4 gives the full variable domain: EPEVTQTPSHQVTQMGQEVILRCVPISNHLYFYWYRQILGQKVEFLVSFYNNEISEKSEIFDDQFSVERPDGSNFTLKIRSTKLEDSAMYFCASLRGTRHEKLFFGSGTQLSVL.

The chain employs TRBV12-3 or TRBV12-4 and TRBJ2-6; D remains unclear. The CDR3 runs 16 residues. The V end was cut by 5 bases, the J end by 1 base, with 12 bases between. DNA for the CDR3: TGTGCCAGCAGTGTCCCTAGGCCGTCTGGGGCCAACGTCCTGACTTTC. This gives the protein CASSVPRPSGANVLTF.

This clonotype was recorded many times. This rearrangement joins TRBV5-1 to TRBJ1-2, with 7 bases lining up with TRBD1. The CDR3 consists of 14 residues. J lost 3 bases, V lost 4 bases, and 6 bases had no gene match. Germline loops: CDR1 SGHRS, CDR2 YFSETQ. The DNA for the CDR3 is TGCGCCAGCAGCCGGCCCGGGACAGACTATGGCTACACCTTC. The encoded protein is CASSRPGTDYGYTF.

This clonotype was recorded many times. This chain links TRBV27 with TRBJ2-7; 7 bases line up with TRBD1. J lost 5 bases, V lost 4 bases, and 5 bases had no gene match. This CDR3 spans 13 amino acids. Germline loops: CDR1 MNHEY, CDR2 SMNVEV (reference sequence). The CDR3 is CASSYHRGHEQYF. In DNA, the CDR3 is TGTGCCAGCAGTTATCACAGGGGTCACGAGCAGTACTTC.

A few counts support this clonotype. V and J are TRBV5-1 and TRBJ2-1; D is uncertain. Germline values: CDR1 SGHRS, CDR2 YFSETQ. V lost 2 bases to trimming and J lost 6 bases, with 6 bases between them. The CDR3 sequence is 12 residues long. Here the CDR3 reads CASSFRINEQFF. DNA of the CDR3: TGCGCCAGCAGCTTTCGAATCAATGAGCAGTTCTTC.

At least ten counts were recorded for this clonotype. This chain uses TRBV11-2 with TRBJ2-5; D possibly corresponds to TRBD2 (7 bases). The germline V gene encodes CDR1 SGHAT and CDR2 FQNNGV. Trimming removed 6 bases at V and 6 bases at J, with 17 bases between. The CDR3 spans 14 residues. CDR3 DNA sequence: TGTGCCAGCAGGCAGAGGGGGGGCGGCAAGACCCAGTACTTC. Amino acid sequence: CASRQRGGGKTQYF.